The 30 T cell receptor beta chains presented below share a single source sample, sequenced in a study of response to subunit inactivated influenza vaccine. From the RT-PCR reads, TCRdb called clonotypes with MiXCR, one entry per CDR3 protein. The sample lists 650,000 or so distinct CDR3 sequences; less than 15% were seen once. The sequencing used PBMCs from blood, collected approximately 15 days before vaccination. Source of these receptors: a man aged 50 to 59 who received an inactivated influenza vaccine.

This clonotype was seen many times. The J gene is TRBJ1-1, the V gene TRBV6-1, with 10 nucleotides matching TRBD1. The germline V gene has CDR1 MNHNS and CDR2 SASEGT. The CDR3 has 14 residues. V lost 6 bases and J lost 4; bases outside the gene matches: 5. The CDR3 here is CASSPTGGVTEAFF. The DNA for the CDR3 is TGTGCCAGCAGCCCGACAGGGGGCGTCACTGAAGCTTTCTTT.

This clonotype was picked up many times. The gene calls are TRBV5-1 and TRBJ2-4; D perhaps matches TRBD1 (6 bases). Germline V gene lookup returns CDR1 SGHRS and CDR2 YFSETQ. Deletions cut 5 bases from V and 8 bases from J, with 14 bases between. CDR3 length: 13 residues. The CDR3 DNA sequence: TGCGCCAGCAGTCAGGGGAATGGGGACATTCAGTACTTC. Its protein product is CASSQGNGDIQYF.

This clonotype was counted a few times. The chain is built from TRBV10-3 and TRBJ1-6, with D possibly matching TRBD1 (6 bases). The CDR3 is 14 residues long. The V gene's germline CDR1 is ENHRY and CDR2 SYGVKD. V was clipped by 6 bases and J by 5 bases, with 11 bases between them. The CDR3 protein is CAISIGQNNSPLHF. The CDR3 DNA reads as TGTGCCATCAGCATCGGACAGAATAATTCACCCCTCCACTTT.

The chain couples TRBV10-1 to TRBJ2-4, with TRBD1 matching over 8 bases. The ends lost 6 bases at V and 1 base at J; junction bases unmatched: 11. Germline V gene lookup returns CDR1 WNHNN and CDR2 SYGVQD (reference sequence). The CDR3 contains 17 residues. In nucleotides, the CDR3 is TGCGCCAGCAGGATGATTGGACAGGGTAGTGCCAAAAACATTCAGTACTTC. This encodes CASRMIGQGSAKNIQYF.

This clonotype was picked up a small number of times. The rearrangement links TRBV6-6 to TRBJ2-3, with TRBD1 matching over 9 bases. V lost 8 bases and J lost 6; bases outside the gene matches: 3. This CDR3 has 12 amino acids. Germline values: CDR1 MNHNY, CDR2 SVGAGI (reference sequence). CDR3 sequence: CASGTGWDTQYF. The CDR3, as DNA: TGTGCCAGCGGGACAGGGTGGGATACGCAGTATTTT.

The V call is TRBV9, the J call TRBJ2-2; no reliable D call. Trimming removed 0 bases at V and 1 base at J, with 7 bases between. CDR1 is SGDLS and CDR2 is YYNGEE in the germline V gene. The CDR3 runs 15 residues. The CDR3 loop is CASSVVGQNTGELFF. CDR3 sequence (DNA): TGTGCCAGCAGCGTAGTTGGGCAGAACACCGGGGAGCTGTTTTTT.

The CDR3 coding sequence is TGCAGTGCTAGAGGAGGGGGTTCAGATACGCAGTATTTT. As protein: CSARGGGSDTQYF. This chain uses TRBV20-1 with TRBJ2-3, with D perhaps matching TRBD1 (6 bases). The germline V and J ends were trimmed by 1 base and 4 bases, with 9 bases remaining between them. Germline V gene sequence: CDR1 DFQATT, CDR2 SNEGSKA (reference sequence). The length of the CDR3 is 13 residues.

This chain uses TRBV6-2 or TRBV6-3 with TRBJ2-5; possibly TRBD1 or TRBD2 for D (6 bases each). Germline V CDR1 and CDR2: MNHEY, SVGEGT. The CDR3 runs 13 residues. Trimming shortened V by 7 bases and J by 7 bases, and 16 bases separated the two germline ends. DNA for the CDR3: TGTGCCAGCAAAACCGGGGGCCAGGGGACCCAGTACTTC. Amino acid sequence: CASKTGGQGTQYF.

This clonotype turned up a few times. V is TRBV13 and J is TRBJ2-1; 11 positions agree with TRBD2. The CDR3 is 16 amino acids. After removal of 1 base from V and 5 bases from J, the junction contained 4 bases not matched to a gene. CDR1 and CDR2 (germline): PRHDT, FYEKMQ (reference sequence). The CDR3 DNA reads as TGTGCCAGCAGCTTAGAACTAGCGGGAGACCACAATGAGCAGTTCTTC. It encodes CASSLELAGDHNEQFF.

This clonotype appeared a single time. The chain carries TRBV6-2 or TRBV6-3 and TRBJ2-7; the match to TRBD2 covers 9 bases. V lost 4 bases, J lost 2 bases, and 6 bases stayed unmatched. From germline, CDR1 is MNHEY and CDR2 SVGEGT. CDR3 length: 15 amino acids. In nucleotides, the CDR3 is TGTGCCAGCAGTTTTCCTAGCGGGACCGCCTACGAGCAGTACTTC. It translates to CASSFPSGTAYEQYF.

This sequence joins TRBV11-2 and TRBJ2-7; 9 bases map to TRBD2. The CDR3 runs to 17 residues. J was trimmed by 1 base and V by 1 base; bases with no gene match: 8. The germline CDR1 and CDR2 sequences are SGHAT and FQNNGV. The CDR3 nucleotides read TGTGCCAGCAGCTTAGTTGTATTGCGGGAGGGATCCTACGAGCAGTACTTC. It translates to CASSLVVLREGSYEQYF.

The V gene is TRBV4-1, the J gene TRBJ2-7; unclear D gene. CDR3 length equals 15 residues. CDR1 MGHRA and CDR2 YSYEKL come from the germline V gene. The V and J ends lost 1 base and 3 bases respectively, with 13 bases between them. CDR3 sequence (DNA): TGCGCCAGCAGCCAAGGTCACACCCGTATCTACGAGCAGTACTTC. Protein product: CASSQGHTRIYEQYF.

In this sample, this clonotype turned up many times. The J gene is TRBJ2-1, the V gene TRBV5-1, with D possibly being TRBD2 (5 bases). CDR1 and CDR2 from the germline V gene are SGHRS and YFSETQ. CDR3 size: 14 residues. V was clipped by 3 bases and J by 5 bases, with 12 bases between them. In DNA form, the CDR3 reads TGCGCCAGCAGCTGGCAAAGGGAGAACAATGAGCAGTTCTTC. Its translation is CASSWQRENNEQFF.

This clonotype was picked up a small number of times. The chain has TRBV29-1 and TRBJ2-7; D remains unclear. The CDR3 spans 14 residues. Germline CDR1 reads SQVTM; CDR2 reads ANQGSEA. V was trimmed by 1 base and J by 0 bases, leaving 10 bases between them. CDR3 in amino acids: CSVEGVGASYEQYF. For the CDR3, the DNA is TGCAGCGTTGAAGGTGTGGGCGCCTCCTACGAGCAGTACTTC.

The chain links TRBV7-2 to TRBJ2-2; weak D call: TRBD2 (6 bases). This CDR3 is 15 amino acids long. CDR1 is SGHTA and CDR2 is FQGNSA in the germline V gene. Trimming took off 5 bases at V and 0 bases at J, with 10 bases between the two ends. CDR3: CASSQAGTNTGELFF. The CDR3 coding sequence is TGTGCCAGCAGCCAAGCGGGTACGAACACCGGGGAGCTGTTTTTT.

The V gene is TRBV27, the J gene TRBJ1-2; D remains unclear. CDR3 length equals 13 residues. Germline assignment: CDR1 MNHEY and CDR2 SMNVEV (reference sequence). The V end was cut by 4 bases, the J end by 6 bases, with 12 bases between. CDR3 nucleotides: TGTGCCAGCAGTTGGCGCGTAGGGAATGGCTACACCTTC. This encodes CASSWRVGNGYTF.

A note on this clonotype: Compared with germline, one end of the junction differs, possibly owing to a read error. This chain connects TRBV29-1 to TRBJ2-5, with a weak D call TRBD1 (6 bases). Germline V gene sequence: CDR1 SQVTM, CDR2 ANQGSEA. The CDR3 is 12 residues long. CDR3 coding DNA: TGCAGCGCTGAACAGGGTGGGGAGACCCAGTACTTC. Translated: CSAEQGGETQYF.

This clonotype turned up a few times. The chain carries TRBV6-1 and TRBJ2-1; a weak D match, TRBD1 (5 bases). The V end was cut by 6 bases, the J end by 5 bases, with 29 bases between. This CDR3 has 19 residues. CDR1 and CDR2 (germline): MNHNS, SASEGT. The CDR3 protein is CASRLRGFPLSLINNEQFF. The CDR3 DNA reads TGTGCCAGCAGACTAAGGGGTTTTCCCCTAAGCCTCATCAACAATGAGCAGTTCTTC.

The chain links TRBV30 to TRBJ1-2, with TRBD1 matching 8 bases. This CDR3 region has 13 residues. The germline V gene encodes CDR1 GTSNPN and CDR2 SVGIG (reference sequence). J was trimmed by 4 bases and V by 8 bases; bases with no gene match: 9. The chain's CDR3 is CAKRQGLAYGYTF. The CDR3, as DNA: TGTGCCAAACGACAGGGGCTGGCCTATGGCTACACCTTC. Drawing the rest from reference TRBV30 and TRBJ1-2, the complete variable domain is SQTIHQWPATLVQPVGSPLSLECTVEGTSNPNLYWYRQAAGRGLQLLFYSVGIGQISSEVPQNLSASRPQDRQFILSSKKLLLSDSGFYLCAKRQGLAYGYTFGSGTRLTVV.

This clonotype was observed a few times. The V call is TRBV19, the J call TRBJ2-2; possible D gene TRBD2, 6 bases. The CDR3 spans 15 residues. The V end lost 6 bases, the J end lost 6 bases, and 17 bases lay between the germline ends. Germline CDR1 LNHDA, CDR2 SQIVND (reference sequence). CDR3 coding DNA: TGTGCCAGTAGCCAGCCGGGAGTCATAGCCGGGGAGCTGTTTTTT. Protein: CASSQPGVIAGELFF. The full variable domain, its missing parts supplied by reference TRBV19 and TRBJ2-2, is DGGITQSPKYLFRKEGQNVTLSCEQNLNHDAMYWYRQDPGQGLRLIYYSQIVNDFQKGDIAEGYSVSREKKESFPLTVTSAQKNPTAFYLCASSQPGVIAGELFFGEGSRLTVL.

This clonotype was counted many times. This chain connects TRBV20-1 to TRBJ1-5; 9 nucleotides align to TRBD1. Germline CDR1 and CDR2: DFQATT and SNEGSKA (reference sequence). The V segment lost 1 base and the J segment 6 bases; nucleotides outside the gene matches: 19. CDR3 size: 19 residues. The CDR3 DNA reads TGCAGTGCTAGAGGACGGACAGGGGAAAGGTTAATCTTTCTTCAGCCCCAGCATTTT. Protein product: CSARGRTGERLIFLQPQHF.

This clonotype came up a few times. The genes are TRBV20-1 and TRBJ2-7, with D possibly TRBD1 on 5 matching bases. CDR3 length equals 15 residues. The germline CDR1 and CDR2 sequences are DFQATT and SNEGSKA (reference sequence). V was trimmed by 0 bases and J by 6 bases, leaving 18 bases between them. DNA of the CDR3: TGCAGTGCTAGAGACTCGGCTCAGGGTTTCGGCGAGCAGTACTTC. Translated, it gives CSARDSAQGFGEQYF.

In this sample, this clonotype turned up many times. The genes are TRBV12-3 or TRBV12-4 and TRBJ2-7; D gene uncertain. The CDR3 is made up of 12 amino acids. Trimming shortened V by 5 bases and J by 2 bases, and 7 bases separated the two germline ends. The CDR3 here is CASSTSAYEQYF. The CDR3 DNA follows: TGTGCCAGCAGTACCAGCGCCTACGAGCAGTACTTC.

This chain uses TRBV5-1 with TRBJ2-1; D remains unclear. This CDR3 spans 14 amino acids. In germline, CDR1 is SGHRS, CDR2 YFSETQ. Trimming stripped 0 bases from V and 7 bases from J, with 11 bases between. For the CDR3, the DNA is TGCGCCAGCAGCTTGGATAAACTGGGGAATGAGCAGTTCTTC. It encodes CASSLDKLGNEQFF.

This clonotype was observed a handful of times. The V call is TRBV4-3, the J call TRBJ2-7; 10 bases line up with TRBD2. The CDR3 has 15 residues. Germline V CDR1 and CDR2: LGHNA, YSLEER. J gave up 5 bases and V 0 bases, and 4 bases lay outside the gene matches. The CDR3: CASSQEYSGRNEQYF. The CDR3 DNA follows: TGCGCCAGCAGCCAAGAATATAGCGGGAGGAACGAGCAGTACTTC.

At least ten counts were recorded for this clonotype. The chain carries TRBV12-3 or TRBV12-4 and TRBJ1-5; 9 bases align to TRBD1. The CDR3 covers 14 residues. With V trimmed by 6 bases and J by 2 bases, 2 bases remained unmatched. The chain's CDR3 is CASRRDRGNQPQHF. The CDR3 bases are TGTGCCAGCAGGAGGGACAGGGGCAATCAGCCCCAGCATTTT.

This clonotype was observed a single time. The V call is TRBV5-4, the J call TRBJ1-4; D perhaps matches TRBD1 (6 bases). Trimming cost V 1 base and J 5 bases, with 27 bases left between them. Germline values: CDR1 SGHNT, CDR2 YYREEE (reference sequence). The CDR3 is made up of 20 amino acids. CDR3 amino acids: CASSLMGYGGRGATNEKLFF. The CDR3, as DNA: TGTGCCAGCAGCTTGATGGGGTATGGGGGGCGCGGCGCGACAAATGAAAAACTGTTTTTT.

This clonotype came up many times. The V call is TRBV12-3 or TRBV12-4, the J call TRBJ2-5, with 12 bases lining up with TRBD2. The CDR3 is 14 residues long. J gave up 4 bases and V 7 bases, and 4 bases lay outside the gene matches. As DNA, the CDR3 is TGTGCCAGCACCCTAGCGGGGGGGCGAGAGACCCAGTACTTC. This encodes CASTLAGGRETQYF.

The chain joins TRBV7-2 to TRBJ2-5; 10 bases are shared with TRBD1. CDR1 is SGHTA, CDR2 FQGNSA, per germline. The CDR3 is 13 residues long. V shed 5 bases, J shed 5 bases, and the junction held 2 bases outside the gene matches. The CDR3 here is CASSADRGETQYF. CDR3 sequence (DNA): TGTGCCAGCAGCGCGGACAGGGGGGAGACCCAGTACTTC.

The chain combines TRBV20-1 with TRBJ2-1, with 11 bases matching TRBD2. This CDR3 has 16 amino acids. V lost 0 bases to trimming and J lost 4 bases; unmatched junction nucleotides: 5. CDR1 and CDR2 (germline): DFQATT, SNEGSKA (reference sequence). CDR3 sequence reads: CSARELGTSGYNEQFF. In DNA, the CDR3 is TGCAGTGCTAGAGAGCTAGGGACTAGCGGTTACAATGAGCAGTTCTTC.